The clone carrying this T cell receptor (beta chain) was observed at least ten times. The sample comes from a study of early T cells in non-severe SARS-CoV-2 infection. TCRdb re-called the 5' RACE reads with MiXCR, one entry per CDR3 protein. The sample carries 45,000 to 75,000 distinct CDR3 sequences, 10% to 15% recorded once. The sequencing sample was made of whole blood. The clonotype was recovered from an adult who was a healthcare worker with PCR-confirmed SARS-CoV-2 infection or an uninfected control (not recorded which).

This chain's CDR3 is CSAGMGQGAGYTF. In DNA form, the CDR3 reads TGCAGTGCTGGGATGGGACAGGGCGCTGGCTACACCTTC. The chain is built from TRBV20-1 and TRBJ1-2, with 9 bases lining up with TRBD1. This CDR3 has 13 residues. V was pared by 5 bases and J by 7 bases, with 8 bases of the junction left unmatched. Germline loops: CDR1 DFQATT, CDR2 SNEGSKA (reference sequence).